Listed below are T cell receptor beta chains from one sample, sequenced in a study of blood T cells in healthy people across ages. TCRdb itself ran the 5' RACE reads through MiXCR, one entry per CDR3 protein. The repertoire holds around 1.5 million distinct CDR3 sequences, with approximately 59% as singletons. The sample comprised blood. These receptors all come from a man in his late teens or twenties in good health. Each CDR3 is given with its conserved first and last residue. The order of the fields is D gene, clone size, J gene, V gene, CDR3 protein, CDR3 DNA. The D gene is left open where the match is weak. Clone size is stated in some rows and not others, as once, few, many or a class when expanded.

. few TRBJ2-7 TRBV4-1 CASSHRDISYEQYF TGCGCCAGCAGCCACCGGGACATCTCCTACGAGCAGTACTTC
. . TRBJ1-1 TRBV29-1 CSVLLDTEAFF TGCAGCGTTCTCTTGGACACTGAAGCTTTCTTT
TRBD2 few TRBJ2-3 TRBV3-1 CASSQIGRGADTQYF TGTGCCAGCAGCCAAATTGGGAGGGGCGCAGATACGCAGTATTTT
. few TRBJ2-4 TRBV27 CASSHLGDIQYF TGTGCCAGCAGTCACTTGGGGGACATTCAGTACTTC
. . TRBJ1-5 TRBV4-1 CASSQEGGRSIQPQHF TGCGCCAGCAGCCAAGAGGGAGGCAGAAGCATTCAGCCCCAGCATTTT
. . TRBJ1-1 TRBV2 CASSRSVEAFF TGTGCCAGCAGTAGGTCAGTAGAAGCTTTCTTT
. . TRBJ1-2 TRBV25-1 CASSPTGREGYTF TGTGCCAGCAGCCCTACAGGGCGGGAAGGCTACACCTTC
. . TRBJ2-5 TRBV7-2 CASSLRQTQYF TGTGCCAGCAGCTTAAGACAGACCCAGTACTTC
TRBD2 . TRBJ2-3 TRBV7-2 CASSRNGRGSTDTQYF TGTGCCAGCAGCCGGAACGGGAGGGGGAGCACAGATACGCAGTATTTT
. many TRBJ1-1 TRBV29-1 CSVEENTEAFF TGCAGCGTTGAAGAGAACACTGAAGCTTTCTTT
TRBD2 . TRBJ2-3 TRBV2 CASRGLAGVEDTQYF TGTGCCAGCAGGGGACTAGCGGGAGTGGAAGATACGCAGTATTTT
TRBD2 . TRBJ2-1 TRBV14 CASSPSASGGKGNEQFF TGTGCCAGCAGCCCTTCAGCGAGCGGGGGCAAAGGAAATGAGCAGTTCTTC
TRBD1 . TRBJ2-7 TRBV10-3 CAISPDRGSYEQYF TGTGCCATCAGTCCGGACAGGGGGTCCTACGAGCAGTACTTC
. . TRBJ2-7 TRBV10-2 CASSESIGDEQYF TGCGCCAGCAGTGAGTCGATAGGGGATGAGCAGTACTTC
. . TRBJ1-6 TRBV3-1 CASSQGDISSYNSPLHF TGTGCCAGCAGCCAAGGGGACATATCCTCCTATAATTCACCCCTCCACTTT
. . TRBJ2-5 TRBV7-9 CASREANPVETQYF TGTGCCAGCAGGGAGGCCAACCCGGTGGAGACCCAGTACTTC
. . TRBJ2-5 TRBV12-3/TRBV12-4 CASSRDRRGQETQYF TGTGCCAGCAGTCGGGACAGGCGGGGGCAAGAGACCCAGTACTTC
. . TRBJ1-6 TRBV15 CATSRDLQNNSPLHF TGTGCCACCAGCAGAGATCTGCAAAATAATTCACCCCTCCACTTT
. . TRBJ1-2 TRBV27 CASSSWGSFYGYTF TGTGCCAGCAGTTCTTGGGGCAGCTTCTATGGCTACACCTTC
. once TRBJ2-6 TRBV24-1 CATSDSWGPVSGANVLTF TGCGCCACCAGTGATTCCTGGGGGCCGGTGTCTGGGGCCAACGTCCTGACTTTC
. . TRBJ1-2 TRBV20-1 CSAPPGAPIGYTF TGCAGTGCCCCCCCCGGGGCCCCCATTGGCTACACCTTC
. . TRBJ2-3 TRBV4-3 CASSQDGSSDTDTQYF TGCGCCAGCAGCCAAGATGGTAGCTCCGACACAGATACGCAGTATTTT
TRBD1 . TRBJ2-7 TRBV5-1 CASSLGPRQGEQYF TGCGCCAGCAGCTTGGGTCCTAGACAGGGAGAGCAGTACTTC
. . TRBJ2-7 TRBV20-1 CSARFQGYEQYF TGCAGTGCTAGATTTCAGGGCTACGAGCAGTACTTC
. . TRBJ2-1 TRBV12-3/TRBV12-4 CASTDTEGNEQFF TGTGCCAGCACAGACACGGAGGGCAATGAGCAGTTCTTC
. . TRBJ1-1 TRBV5-6 CASSGTGAWTEAFF TGTGCCAGCAGCGGTACCGGGGCTTGGACTGAAGCTTTCTTT
. few TRBJ1-2 TRBV6-4 CASSDPRVHGYTF TGTGCCAGCAGTGACCCCAGGGTTCATGGCTACACCTTC
TRBD2 . TRBJ2-1 TRBV4-2 CASRTSGGRSYNEQFF TGTGCCAGCAGGACTAGCGGGGGAAGGTCCTACAATGAGCAGTTCTTC
. . TRBJ1-5 TRBV12-3/TRBV12-4 CASSFPPQPQHF TGTGCCAGCAGTTTCCCCCCCCAGCCCCAGCATTTT
. few TRBJ2-1 TRBV4-1 CASGEAGSYNEQFF TGCGCCAGCGGGGAGGCGGGGTCCTACAATGAGCAGTTCTTC
TRBD2 . TRBJ2-3 TRBV6-2/TRBV6-3 CASSLTSSRADTQYF TGTGCCAGCAGCCTGACTAGCTCCCGGGCAGATACGCAGTATTTT
. . TRBJ1-2 TRBV20-1 CSGRHRKDYGYTF TGCAGTGGTAGGCACAGAAAGGACTATGGCTACACCTTC
TRBD1 . TRBJ1-4 TRBV4-3 CASSHRTGSEKLFF TGCGCCAGCAGCCACCGGACAGGGAGTGAAAAACTGTTTTTT
TRBD2 . TRBJ2-3 TRBV2 CASRARTSGGSDTQYF TGTGCCAGCAGAGCCCGGACTAGCGGGGGTTCCGATACGCAGTATTTT
. . TRBJ2-5 TRBV12-3/TRBV12-4 CASSFASGAYNEQYF TGTGCCAGCAGTTTTGCGAGCGGAGCTTACAATGAGCAGTACTTC
. . TRBJ2-5 TRBV20-1 CSARAPHREQETQYF TGCAGTGCTAGAGCCCCCCACAGGGAACAAGAGACCCAGTACTTC
TRBD2 . TRBJ2-1 TRBV7-6 CASRTFSGRASYNEQFF TGTGCCAGCAGGACTTTTAGCGGGAGGGCCTCCTACAATGAGCAGTTCTTC
. . TRBJ2-3 TRBV24-1 CATSGLSSDTQYF TGTGCCACCTCGGGACTCAGCTCAGATACGCAGTATTTT
. . TRBJ2-7 TRBV27 CASSFQAHYEQYF TGTGCCAGCAGTTTTCAGGCCCACTACGAGCAGTACTTC